Below are 29 T cell receptor beta chains sequenced from a single sample in a study of cytomegalovirus exposure and HLA in healthy donors. The study ran its PCR with 60 Vbeta and 13 Jbeta primers. The assay was immunoSEQ multiplex PCR, and TCRdb's table has in-frame clones only and misses some. The profile shows some 130,000 clones, 77% of them singletons. Sequencing input: PBMCs. These receptors were taken from a man aged 30 to 39 in good health and CMV-seronegative.

The chain links TRBV30 to TRBJ2-3; 7 bases align to TRBD2. From germline, CDR1 is GTSNPN and CDR2 SVGIG (reference sequence). This CDR3 is built from 16 residues. V lost 6 bases and J lost 2; bases outside the gene matches: 14. The CDR3: CACASGTTHDTDTQYF. The DNA of the CDR3 is TGTGCCTGCGCCTCCGGGACTACCCACGACACAGATACGCAGTATTTT.

The J gene is TRBJ1-5, the V gene TRBV5-1, with D unresolved. Germline V lookup: CDR1 SGHRS, CDR2 YFSETQ. The CDR3 runs 14 residues. Trimming took 2 bases from V and 6 from J, leaving 12 bases between them. The CDR3 reads CASSFDTHTQPQHF. The CDR3 DNA is TGCGCCAGCAGCTTTGACACACACACTCAGCCCCAGCATTTT.

The gene calls are TRBV5-4 and TRBJ2-7; 9 bases are a match to TRBD2. Germline lookup yields CDR1 SGHNT and CDR2 YYREEE (reference sequence). V shed 2 bases and J 2 bases; nucleotides not matched to a gene: 2. There are 14 residues in the CDR3. The CDR3 is CASSLAGGTYEQYF. CDR3 bases: TGTGCCAGCAGCTTAGCGGGAGGTACCTACGAGCAGTACTTC.

The CDR3, as DNA: TGCGCCAGCAGTGAAGGGCTAGCGGGAACAGATACGCAGTATTTT. Translated: CASSEGLAGTDTQYF. This chain connects TRBV10-1 to TRBJ2-3; 9 bases are a match to TRBD2. The length of the CDR3 is 15 residues. The J segment lost 3 bases and the V segment lost 3 bases, leaving 4 bases of the junction unmatched. CDR1 and CDR2 from the germline V gene are WNHNN and SYGVQD (reference sequence).

The chain carries TRBV4-2 and TRBJ2-7, with 13 bases matching TRBD2. V was pared by 4 bases and J by 5 bases, with 8 bases of the junction left unmatched. This CDR3 is built from 16 residues. The germline CDR1 and CDR2 sequences are LGHNA and YNFKEQ. The DNA for the CDR3 is TGTGCCAGCAGCCCCCAACCTGGACTAGCGGGGGACGAGCAGTACTTC. Protein: CASSPQPGLAGDEQYF.

V usage is TRBV28 and J usage is TRBJ2-7; 11 bases agree with TRBD2. Germline values: CDR1 MDHEN, CDR2 SYDVKM. The ends lost 6 bases at V and 0 bases at J; junction bases unmatched: 7. The CDR3 runs to 16 residues. DNA for the CDR3: TGTGCCAGCAGACGTATAGCGGGAGGGAGCTCCTACGAGCAGTACTTC. It codes for CASRRIAGGSSYEQYF. Full variable domain (outside the CDR3, taken from reference TRBV28 and TRBJ2-7): DVKVTQSSRYLVKRTGEKVFLECVQDMDHENMFWYRQDPGLGLRLIYFSYDVKMKEKGDIPEGYSVSREKKERFSLILESASTNQTSMYLCASRRIAGGSSYEQYFGPGTRLTVT.

CDR3 nucleotide sequence: TGTGCCAGCAGCGTAGCCTCAGGGGGCCAAGAGACCCAGTACTTC. Its translation is CASSVASGGQETQYF. This chain links TRBV9 with TRBJ2-5; 7 bases line up with TRBD1. V lost 0 bases and J lost 1; bases outside the gene matches: 3. There are 15 residues in the CDR3. The V gene's germline CDR1 is SGDLS and CDR2 YYNGEE. Together with reference TRBV9 and TRBJ2-5, the CDR3 gives the full variable domain: DSGVTQTPKHLITATGQRVTLRCSPRSGDLSVYWYQQSLDQGLQFLIQYYNGEERAKGNILERFSAQQFPDLHSELNLSSLELGDSALYFCASSVASGGQETQYFGPGTRLLVL.

This clone showed up just a few times. The V call is TRBV7-8, the J call TRBJ2-7; perhaps TRBD2 as D (6 bases). Germline V gene data show CDR1 as SGHVS and CDR2 as FQNEAQ. The V gene lost 4 bases and the J gene lost 5 bases, with 21 bases spanning the gap. The CDR3 has 16 amino acids. The CDR3, as DNA: TGTGCCAGCAGCTCTATCCGACTAGTGCCAGCTCACGAGCAGTACTTC. This sequence encodes CASSSIRLVPAHEQYF.

The chain recombines TRBV25-1 with TRBJ2-7; no reliable D call. V lost 8 bases, J lost 0 bases, and 5 bases lay in between. Germline values: CDR1 MGHDK, CDR2 SYGVNS. The CDR3 is made up of 11 amino acids. The CDR3 loop is CASGHSYEQYF. CDR3 sequence (DNA): TGTGCCAGCGGCCACTCCTACGAGCAGTACTTC.

The chain employs TRBV28 and TRBJ1-1; TRBD1 matches 11 bases. V shed 5 bases, J shed 3 bases, and the junction held 5 bases outside the gene matches. The CDR3 extends over 15 amino acids. Looked up from germline, CDR1 is MDHEN and CDR2 is SYDVKM. The CDR3 here is CASSPPGQGDTEAFF. CDR3 bases: TGTGCCAGCAGTCCTCCGGGACAGGGGGACACTGAAGCTTTCTTT.

The chain couples TRBV6-6 to TRBJ2-7; D might be TRBD2 (5 bases). With 3 bases removed from V and 2 bases from J, the gap between germline ends came to 11 bases. The CDR3 has 14 residues. Per the germline V gene, CDR1 is MNHNY and CDR2 is SVGAGI (reference sequence). DNA of the CDR3: TGTGCCAGCAGTTATCGAGGAGGTGCCTACGAGCAGTACTTC. Translating it yields CASSYRGGAYEQYF.

V is TRBV27 and J is TRBJ2-7; TRBD1 matches at 9 bases. Germline V lookup: CDR1 MNHEY, CDR2 SMNVEV (reference sequence). J gave up 4 bases and V 3 bases, and 13 bases lay outside the gene matches. This CDR3 comprises 17 residues. The CDR3: CASSFTGAGTGKYEQYF. The CDR3 DNA reads as TGTGCCAGCAGTTTTACGGGGGCCGGGACAGGGAAATACGAGCAGTACTTC.

The chain combines TRBV10-3 with TRBJ1-1; maybe TRBD1 (6 bases). The CDR3 spans 15 residues. V was clipped by 6 bases and J by 1 base, with 15 bases between them. The germline gives CDR1 ENHRY, CDR2 SYGVKD. CDR3 region: CAIREVQGQNTEAFF. CDR3 in DNA: TGTGCCATCAGGGAAGTACAGGGACAGAACACTGAAGCTTTCTTT.

The gene calls are TRBV14 and TRBJ2-5; TRBD1 might be the D (6 bases). The CDR3 runs 15 residues. Germline V lookup: CDR1 SGHDN, CDR2 FVKESK. The V gene lost 4 bases and the J gene lost 0 bases, with 12 bases spanning the gap. CDR3 residues: CASSPGQTHQETQYF. Written as DNA, the CDR3 is TGTGCCAGCAGCCCTGGACAGACGCACCAAGAGACCCAGTACTTC.

This chain links TRBV10-2 with TRBJ1-5; a weak D match, TRBD1 (6 bases). Germline V gene data show CDR1 as WSHSY and CDR2 as SAAADI. Trimming shortened V by 3 bases and J by 0 bases, and 6 bases separated the two germline ends. This CDR3 has 14 amino acids. CDR3 nucleotides: TGCGCCAGCAGTGACAGGGGTAGCAATCAGCCCCAGCATTTT. Residues: CASSDRGSNQPQHF.

The chain couples TRBV6-6 to TRBJ2-2; D is ambiguous. The germline V and J ends were trimmed by 2 bases and 3 bases, with 4 bases remaining between them. The length of the CDR3 is 13 residues. Germline lookup yields CDR1 MNHNY and CDR2 SVGAGI (reference sequence). CDR3 amino acids: CASSYEDTGELFF. The CDR3 region has the DNA TGTGCCAGCAGTTACGAGGACACCGGGGAGCTGTTTTTT.

The chain carries TRBV25-1 and TRBJ2-1; 8 bases line up with TRBD1. The CDR3 totals 13 residues. In germline, CDR1 is MGHDK, CDR2 SYGVNS. The ends lost 6 bases at V and 8 bases at J; junction bases unmatched: 6. The CDR3 DNA sequence: TGTGCCAGCAGGACAGGGGCCAGGGATGAGCAGTTCTTC. Protein product: CASRTGARDEQFF.

V usage is TRBV5-4 and J usage is TRBJ1-3; 8 nucleotides align to TRBD1. The length of the CDR3 is 15 residues. V gave up 3 bases and J gave up 7 bases; unmatched junction bases: 9. Germline CDR1 is SGHNT and CDR2 is YYREEE (reference sequence). As DNA, the CDR3 is TGTGCCAGCAGCTCAGGGGGCAGTCAGGGCAACACCATATATTTT. Its translation: CASSSGGSQGNTIYF. The variable domain in full, completed from reference TRBV5-4 and TRBJ1-3, reads ETGVTQSPTHLIKTRGQQVTLRCSSQSGHNTVSWYQQALGQGPQFIFQYYREEENGRGNFPPRFSGLQFPNYSSELNVNALELDDSALYLCASSSGGSQGNTIYFGEGSWLTVV.

This rearrangement joins TRBV6-6 to TRBJ2-7, with 9 bases fitting TRBD1. Per germline, CDR1 MNHNY and CDR2 SVGAGI (reference sequence). V lost 8 bases and J lost 5; bases outside the gene matches: 7. The CDR3 extends over 13 amino acids. The CDR3: CASRRTGVDEQYF. As DNA, the CDR3 is TGTGCCAGCCGCAGGACAGGGGTGGACGAGCAGTACTTC.

The chain joins TRBV15 to TRBJ2-1, with a weak D call TRBD1 (6 bases). Germline CDR1 reads LNHNV; CDR2 reads YYDKDF (reference sequence). Trimming took off 2 bases at V and 12 bases at J, with 8 bases between the two ends. The CDR3 extends over 11 amino acids. CDR3 DNA: TGTGCCACCAGCAGACAGGGGTCGCAGTTCTTC. Its protein product is CATSRQGSQFF.

V usage is TRBV4-1 and J usage is TRBJ2-3, with TRBD2 identical over 12 bases. This CDR3 is built from 19 residues. Trimming at V came to 0 bases and at J to 3 bases, leaving 10 bases not matched to a gene. Germline loops: CDR1 MGHRA, CDR2 YSYEKL. The CDR3 here is CASSQEANLAGGPTDTQYF. CDR3 coding DNA: TGCGCCAGCAGCCAAGAAGCGAACCTAGCGGGAGGGCCGACAGATACGCAGTATTTT.

The V call is TRBV13, the J call TRBJ2-1; D gene uncertain. Germline CDR1 and CDR2: PRHDT and FYEKMQ (reference sequence). The CDR3 is 16 residues long. The germline V and J ends were trimmed by 1 base and 0 bases, with 10 bases remaining between them. CDR3 protein: CASSLARSYSYNEQFF. CDR3 in DNA: TGTGCCAGCAGCTTAGCCAGGTCCTACTCCTACAATGAGCAGTTCTTC.

V gene TRBV25-1 combines with J gene TRBJ2-4, with TRBD1 matching over 7 bases. Germline CDR1 reads MGHDK; CDR2 reads SYGVNS. The CDR3 has 15 residues. Trimming cost V 8 bases and J 2 bases; bases outside gene matches: 9. CDR3 sequence (DNA): TGTGCCAGCCCGACAGGGCTGATGACCAAAAACATTCAGTACTTC. Protein sequence: CASPTGLMTKNIQYF.

The J gene is TRBJ1-2, the V gene TRBV5-1; the D gene is possibly TRBD1 (5 bases). Germline V gene lookup returns CDR1 SGHRS and CDR2 YFSETQ. CDR3 length: 14 residues. V lost 1 base to trimming and J lost 7 bases, with 14 bases between them. For the CDR3, the DNA is TGCGCCAGCAGCTTGAGGGACGGGGGGAGTGGCTACACCTTC. It is translated as CASSLRDGGSGYTF.

This clone occurred once. The chain links TRBV13 to TRBJ2-7; 7 bases agree with TRBD1. Germline V CDR1 and CDR2: PRHDT, FYEKMQ (reference sequence). The V gene end was trimmed by 5 bases and the J gene end by 3 bases; junction bases not matched to a gene: 7. This CDR3 region has 14 residues. Written as DNA, the CDR3 is TGTGCCAGCAGCGCTAGACAGGGTTTCTACGAGCAGTACTTC. Protein product: CASSARQGFYEQYF.

This clone was observed a single time. The CDR3 DNA follows: TGTGCCAGCAGCTTAGATTCGACAGCAGACACTGAAGCTTTCTTT. The encoded protein is CASSLDSTADTEAFF. The V gene is TRBV11-2, the J gene TRBJ1-1, with a tentative D call TRBD1 (5 bases). Trimming pared 0 bases from V and 3 bases from J, leaving 11 bases between. Germline CDR1 SGHAT, CDR2 FQNNGV. There are 15 residues in the CDR3.

The J gene is TRBJ2-5, the V gene TRBV19, with 8 bases fitting TRBD2. V was clipped by 4 bases and J by 2 bases; unmatched bases: 6. Germline V gene data show CDR1 as LNHDA and CDR2 as SQIVND (reference sequence). The CDR3 loop spans 15 amino acids. The CDR3 loop is CASSTSGGGQETQYF. In DNA form, the CDR3 reads TGTGCCAGTAGTACCTCCGGGGGGGGACAAGAGACCCAGTACTTC.

This clone came up a few times. V usage is TRBV6-5 and J usage is TRBJ2-2; D not certain. Germline V gene sequence: CDR1 MNHEY, CDR2 SVGAGI. The CDR3 runs 15 residues. V was clipped by 0 bases and J by 0 bases, with 5 bases between them. The CDR3 reads CASSYSSTNTGELFF. The CDR3 DNA reads TGTGCCAGCAGTTACTCCAGTACGAACACCGGGGAGCTGTTTTTT.

The CDR3: CASSQQGANTGELFF. CDR3 nucleotide sequence: TGTGCCAGCAGCCAACAGGGGGCGAACACCGGGGAGCTGTTTTTT. The V and J genes are TRBV7-3 and TRBJ2-2, with 8 bases that match TRBD1. V was pared by 5 bases and J by 0 bases, with 2 bases of the junction left unmatched. Germline V gene data show CDR1 as SGHTA and CDR2 as FQGTGA. CDR3 size: 15 residues.